The 32 T cell receptor beta chains reported below all come from one sample, sequenced in a study of early T cells in non-severe SARS-CoV-2 infection. MiXCR, applied by TCRdb to the 5' RACE reads, yields one record per CDR3 protein. The sample yields tens of thousands of distinct CDR3 sequences, 13% to 15% seen once. Sequenced here: whole blood, sampled at baseline. The receptors shown here come from an adult who was a healthcare worker with PCR-confirmed SARS-CoV-2 infection or an uninfected control (not recorded which).

The chain recombines TRBV19 with TRBJ2-5, with TRBD2 matching over 8 bases. The V gene end was trimmed by 3 bases and the J gene end by 4 bases; junction bases not matched to a gene: 7. This CDR3 comprises 15 residues. Germline CDR1 and CDR2: LNHDA and SQIVND (reference sequence). The CDR3 nucleotides are TGTGCCAGTAGTATGACCGGGAGGGCCGGAGAGACCCAGTACTTC. Amino acids: CASSMTGRAGETQYF.

The V and J genes are TRBV27 and TRBJ2-3; D gene unclear. The CDR3 is 14 amino acids. Germline V lookup: CDR1 MNHEY, CDR2 SMNVEV (reference sequence). Trimming pared 5 bases from V and 3 bases from J, leaving 12 bases between. The CDR3 here is CASSTPRETDTQYF. The CDR3, as DNA: TGTGCCAGCAGTACCCCTAGAGAAACAGATACGCAGTATTTT.

This clonotype was counted a few times. The chain has TRBV24-1 and TRBJ2-1; no definite D call. In germline, CDR1 is KGHDR, CDR2 SFDVKD. Trimming took 0 bases from V and 2 from J, leaving 13 bases between them. The CDR3 covers 17 residues. The CDR3 loop is CATSDLAPKVPYNEQFF. CDR3 DNA: TGTGCCACCAGTGATTTGGCACCGAAGGTTCCCTACAATGAGCAGTTCTTC.

This clonotype came up many times. The chain carries TRBV10-3 and TRBJ1-1, with D possibly TRBD1 on 5 matching bases. The CDR3 is 14 amino acids. Germline loops: CDR1 ENHRY, CDR2 SYGVKD. Between the trimmed V and J ends, which lost 3 bases and 4 bases, there was a span of 12 bases. CDR3 coding DNA: TGTGCCATCAGTGAACGCGGGGCCAGCACTGAAGCTTTCTTT. It encodes CAISERGASTEAFF.

The CDR3 here is CSAQDQGLREKLFF. Written as DNA, the CDR3 is TGCAGTGCTCAGGATCAGGGCCTTCGGGAAAAACTGTTTTTT. The J gene is TRBJ1-4, the V gene TRBV20-1, with D possibly matching TRBD1 (5 bases). Deletions cut 5 bases from V and 8 bases from J, with 18 bases between. The CDR3 is made up of 14 amino acids. In germline, CDR1 is DFQATT, CDR2 SNEGSKA (reference sequence).

This clonotype was seen repeatedly, ten times or more. The chain employs TRBV2 and TRBJ2-1; 7 bases align to TRBD1. Per the germline V gene, CDR1 is SNHLY and CDR2 is FYNNEI. The J segment lost 4 bases and the V segment lost 6 bases, leaving 3 bases of the junction unmatched. This CDR3 is built from 13 residues. The CDR3 sequence: CASSLGQYNEQFF. For the CDR3, the DNA is TGTGCCAGCAGCCTGGGACAGTACAATGAGCAGTTCTTC.

This sequence joins TRBV6-6 and TRBJ1-1, with D unclear. CDR1 is MNHNY, CDR2 SVGAGI, per germline (reference sequence). CDR3 length: 13 amino acids. Trimming shortened V by 2 bases and J by 4 bases, and 8 bases separated the two germline ends. The CDR3 sequence is CASSYKGFTEAFF. CDR3 sequence (DNA): TGTGCCAGCAGTTACAAGGGATTCACTGAAGCTTTCTTT.

This rearrangement joins TRBV5-1 to TRBJ2-2; 12 bases line up with TRBD2. The J segment lost 3 bases and the V segment lost 2 bases, leaving 2 bases of the junction unmatched. CDR1 SGHRS and CDR2 YFSETQ come from the germline V gene. The CDR3 runs 16 residues. The CDR3 sequence is CASSFRLAGDTGELFF. CDR3 sequence (DNA): TGCGCCAGCAGCTTCAGACTAGCGGGAGACACCGGGGAGCTGTTTTTT.

There are a few counts of this clonotype. The rearrangement uses TRBV6-6 and TRBJ2-7, with 10 positions matching TRBD2. The CDR3 has 14 residues. V was pared by 4 bases and J by 0 bases, with 0 bases of the junction left unmatched. Germline CDR1 reads MNHNY; CDR2 reads SVGAGI (reference sequence). The CDR3 sequence: CASSSSGSSYEQYF. The DNA for the CDR3 is TGTGCCAGCAGTTCTAGCGGGAGCTCCTACGAGCAGTACTTC.

The table lists this clonotype with a few counts. J is TRBJ2-1 and V is TRBV7-2; D is uncertain. This CDR3 is 15 amino acids long. V lost 1 base to trimming and J lost 9 bases, with 16 bases between them. Germline V gives CDR1 SGHTA, CDR2 FQGNSA. The CDR3 reads CASSLDMNPVFEQFF. The CDR3 coding sequence is TGTGCCAGCAGCTTAGATATGAACCCGGTTTTTGAGCAGTTCTTC. Combining the CDR3 with reference TRBV7-2 and TRBJ2-1 gives the whole variable domain GAGVSQSPSNKVTEKGKDVELRCDPISGHTALYWYRQSLGQGLEFLIYFQGNSAPDKSGLPSDRFSAERTGGSVSTLTIQRTQQEDSAVYLCASSLDMNPVFEQFFGPGTRLTVL.

This clonotype was seen a handful of times. The chain recombines TRBV12-3 or TRBV12-4 with TRBJ2-5; 14 bases map to TRBD2. The J segment lost 1 base and the V segment lost 3 bases, leaving 1 base of the junction unmatched. This CDR3 has 16 residues. The chain's CDR3 is CASSLGLAGVQETQYF. CDR3 coding DNA: TGTGCCAGCAGTTTGGGACTAGCGGGGGTCCAAGAGACCCAGTACTTC.

The chain has TRBV5-6 and TRBJ2-1; D is uncertain. Trimming took off 3 bases at V and 6 bases at J, with 16 bases between the two ends. CDR1 is SGHDT and CDR2 is YYEEEE in the germline V gene. The CDR3 extends over 15 amino acids. This chain's CDR3 is CASSSRSKVSNEQFF. The CDR3, as DNA: TGTGCCAGCAGCTCAAGATCCAAGGTCTCCAATGAGCAGTTCTTC. The variable domain in full, completed from reference TRBV5-6 and TRBJ2-1, reads DAGVTQSPTHLIKTRGQQVTLRCSPKSGHDTVSWYQQALGQGPQFIFQYYEEEERQRGNFPDRFSGHQFPNYSSELNVNALLLGDSALYLCASSSRSKVSNEQFFGPGTRLTVL.

The rearrangement links TRBV20-1 to TRBJ1-4; no firm D call. The CDR3 has 14 amino acids. The V and J ends lost 0 bases and 8 bases respectively, with 13 bases between them. The germline CDR1 and CDR2 sequences are DFQATT and SNEGSKA (reference sequence). The DNA for the CDR3 is TGCAGTGCTAGAGAGGCATACGCTCGGGAAAAACTGTTTTTT. It codes for CSAREAYAREKLFF.

The chain is built from TRBV10-3 and TRBJ1-1; possibly TRBD1 for D (6 bases). Germline values: CDR1 ENHRY, CDR2 SYGVKD. Deletions cut 6 bases from V and 7 bases from J, with 15 bases between. CDR3 size: 13 residues. CDR3 sequence: CAISQTGVGEAFF. In DNA, the CDR3 is TGTGCCATCAGCCAGACAGGAGTCGGTGAAGCTTTCTTT.

The chain is built from TRBV6-1 and TRBJ2-5; 12 positions agree with TRBD1. Germline assignment: CDR1 MNHNS and CDR2 SASEGT. This CDR3 comprises 15 residues. V shed 9 bases, J shed 3 bases, and the junction held 8 bases outside the gene matches. The CDR3: CASLPGQGAKETQYF. The DNA of the CDR3 is TGTGCCAGTTTACCGGGACAGGGGGCCAAAGAGACCCAGTACTTC.

This clonotype was found a few times. The CDR3 sequence: CASSPWAAGGGLGTQYF. In nucleotides, the CDR3 is TGTGCCAGCAGCCCCTGGGCTGCGGGTGGGGGCCTAGGGACCCAGTACTTC. V and J are TRBV7-6 and TRBJ2-5; D perhaps matches TRBD1 (6 bases). This CDR3 has 17 amino acids. Germline-derived CDR1 and CDR2 are SGHVS and FNYEAQ. Trimming took 5 bases from V and 7 from J, leaving 26 bases between them.

The CDR3 reads CASSLRQAEPPYEQYF. Written as DNA, the CDR3 is TGTGCCAGCAGCCTCCGGCAAGCTGAACCTCCCTACGAGCAGTACTTC. The V and J genes are TRBV27 and TRBJ2-7; D is unclear. V shed 6 bases and J shed 2 bases, with 20 bases lying between them. Germline CDR1 is MNHEY and CDR2 is SMNVEV (reference sequence). This CDR3 spans 16 amino acids.

V gene TRBV20-1 combines with J gene TRBJ2-1; D is unresolved. CDR1 and CDR2 from the germline V gene are DFQATT and SNEGSKA (reference sequence). Trimming removed 5 bases at V and 4 bases at J, with 18 bases between. The CDR3 is 15 amino acids. Here the CDR3 DNA reads TGCAGTGCTCCCTCCTTAGAAACAGAATACAATGAGCAGTTCTTC. Amino acid sequence: CSAPSLETEYNEQFF.

The sample holds many counts of this clonotype. The J gene is TRBJ1-1, the V gene TRBV7-3; D not certain. The CDR3 is 15 residues long. With 0 bases removed from V and 3 bases from J, the gap between germline ends came to 11 bases. Germline lookup yields CDR1 SGHTA and CDR2 FQGTGA. The CDR3 bases are TGTGCCAGCAGCTTAACCCCTCTTCGTGACACTGAAGCTTTCTTT. Its translation is CASSLTPLRDTEAFF. The variable domain in full, completed from reference TRBV7-3 and TRBJ1-1, reads GAGVSQTPSNKVTEKGKYVELRCDPISGHTALYWYRQSLGQGPEFLIYFQGTGAADDSGLPNDRFFAVRPEGSVSTLKIQRTERGDSAVYLCASSLTPLRDTEAFFGQGTRLTVV.

The V gene is TRBV28, the J gene TRBJ2-1; 13 nucleotides line up with TRBD2. The CDR3 sequence is 15 residues long. The J segment lost 6 bases and the V segment lost 4 bases, leaving 3 bases of the junction unmatched. Germline V gene lookup returns CDR1 MDHEN and CDR2 SYDVKM. The CDR3 region is CASSSRTSGSNEQFF. The CDR3 coding sequence is TGTGCCAGCAGTTCCCGGACTAGCGGGAGCAATGAGCAGTTCTTC. Filled out from reference TRBV28 and TRBJ2-1, the complete variable domain reads DVKVTQSSRYLVKRTGEKVFLECVQDMDHENMFWYRQDPGLGLRLIYFSYDVKMKEKGDIPEGYSVSREKKERFSLILESASTNQTSMYLCASSSRTSGSNEQFFGPGTRLTVL.

V is TRBV9 and J is TRBJ1-5, with 8 bases lining up with TRBD1. V was clipped by 6 bases and J by 4 bases; unmatched bases: 9. This CDR3 contains 15 residues. CDR1 is SGDLS and CDR2 is YYNGEE in the germline V gene. CDR3 bases: TGTGCCAGCATCCGAACCGGGACAGGAAATCAGCCCCAGCATTTT. Amino acids: CASIRTGTGNQPQHF.

This sequence joins TRBV6-1 and TRBJ1-6, with D possibly TRBD1 on 5 matching bases. CDR1 is MNHNS and CDR2 is SASEGT in the germline V gene. The CDR3 is made up of 17 amino acids. Trimming took off 5 bases at V and 0 bases at J, with 14 bases between the two ends. CDR3 nucleotides: TGTGCCAGCAGTAGACGGGACGTCAGCTCCTATAATTCACCCCTCCACTTT. This encodes CASSRRDVSSYNSPLHF.

The table lists this clonotype with a few counts. The CDR3 reads CAWSVLAGVGETQYF. The CDR3 DNA reads as TGTGCCTGGAGTGTACTAGCGGGAGTAGGGGAGACCCAGTACTTC. This rearrangement joins TRBV30 to TRBJ2-5, with 11 nucleotides matching TRBD2. The CDR3 totals 15 residues. With 0 bases clipped from V and 5 bases from J, the junction kept 5 bases outside the gene matches. Germline loops: CDR1 GTSNPN, CDR2 SVGIG (reference sequence).

The rearrangement uses TRBV11-3 and TRBJ2-1; D tentatively fits TRBD1 or TRBD2 (5 bases each). This CDR3 has 15 amino acids. Germline V CDR1 and CDR2: SGHNT, YENEEA. V was clipped by 4 bases and J by 6 bases, with 16 bases between them. The CDR3, as DNA: TGTGCCAGCAGCTCCCAGCCGGGGCCCCTCAATGAGCAGTTCTTC. This gives the protein CASSSQPGPLNEQFF.

This clonotype was seen at least ten times. CDR3 sequence reads: CAISPDGQETQYF. CDR3 DNA sequence: TGTGCCATCAGCCCGGACGGACAAGAGACCCAGTACTTC. This sequence joins TRBV10-3 and TRBJ2-5; D uncertain. Trimming left V 6 bases short and J 2 bases short, with 10 bases between. Germline values: CDR1 ENHRY, CDR2 SYGVKD. This CDR3 spans 13 amino acids.

V and J are TRBV27 and TRBJ2-2, with TRBD2 matching 16 bases. From germline, CDR1 is MNHEY and CDR2 SMNVEV (reference sequence). The V segment lost 7 bases and the J segment 6 bases; nucleotides outside the gene matches: 11. The CDR3 is made up of 18 amino acids. Here the CDR3 reads CASTSFLGTSGRAGELFF. The DNA of the CDR3 is TGTGCCAGCACCAGTTTCCTCGGGACTAGCGGGAGGGCCGGGGAGCTGTTTTTT.

This chain uses TRBV9 with TRBJ2-1; the D gene is possibly TRBD1 (5 bases). The CDR3 is made up of 15 amino acids. Germline V gene lookup returns CDR1 SGDLS and CDR2 YYNGEE. Trimming shortened V by 0 bases and J by 3 bases, and 10 bases separated the two germline ends. For the CDR3, the DNA is TGTGCCAGCAGCGTAGGGACATCCTTCTACAATGAGCAGTTCTTC. It encodes CASSVGTSFYNEQFF.

The table lists this clonotype with many counts. This sequence joins TRBV12-3 or TRBV12-4 and TRBJ2-1, with a possible D match to TRBD1 (7 bases). V was trimmed by 6 bases and J by 7 bases, leaving 16 bases between them. The CDR3 has 14 amino acids. The CDR3, as DNA: TGTGCCAGCAGCTTCGGCCAGGGGGGAAATGAGCAGTTCTTC. Encoded protein: CASSFGQGGNEQFF.

This clonotype has a count of ten or more. The rearrangement joins TRBV28 to TRBJ2-7, with D hard to call. V was cut by 5 bases and J by 2 bases, with 13 bases left in between. CDR1 is MDHEN, CDR2 SYDVKM, per germline. The CDR3 runs 14 residues. The CDR3 loop is CASSPGGLAYEQYF. Written as DNA, the CDR3 is TGTGCCAGCAGTCCGGGTGGCCTTGCCTACGAGCAGTACTTC.

This clonotype appeared a few times. The gene calls are TRBV28 and TRBJ2-7; possibly TRBD2 for D (7 bases). Germline V gives CDR1 MDHEN, CDR2 SYDVKM. The CDR3 runs to 15 residues. Trimming removed 4 bases at V and 0 bases at J, with 13 bases between. CDR3 sequence reads: CASSSAGDNSYEQYF. CDR3 nucleotides: TGTGCCAGCAGTTCGGCGGGGGACAACTCCTACGAGCAGTACTTC.

This clonotype was observed many times. V is TRBV27 and J is TRBJ1-3, with 7 bases fitting TRBD1. CDR1 and CDR2 (germline): MNHEY, SMNVEV (reference sequence). CDR3 length: 15 residues. V gave up 5 bases and J gave up 4 bases; unmatched junction bases: 8. In DNA, the CDR3 is TGTGCCAGCAGTCTAGCAGGGGGACCGGGAAACACCATATATTTT. Encoded protein: CASSLAGGPGNTIYF.

This clonotype was found a few times. The rearrangement uses TRBV7-2 and TRBJ2-3, with TRBD2 matching over 7 bases. CDR1 and CDR2 from the germline V gene are SGHTA and FQGNSA. This CDR3 spans 17 amino acids. The V gene end was trimmed by 1 base and the J gene end by 7 bases; junction bases not matched to a gene: 14. CDR3 coding DNA: TGTGCCAGCAGCTTAGGGCTACCATGGGCGGGAGCTAATACGCAGTATTTT. It codes for CASSLGLPWAGANTQYF.